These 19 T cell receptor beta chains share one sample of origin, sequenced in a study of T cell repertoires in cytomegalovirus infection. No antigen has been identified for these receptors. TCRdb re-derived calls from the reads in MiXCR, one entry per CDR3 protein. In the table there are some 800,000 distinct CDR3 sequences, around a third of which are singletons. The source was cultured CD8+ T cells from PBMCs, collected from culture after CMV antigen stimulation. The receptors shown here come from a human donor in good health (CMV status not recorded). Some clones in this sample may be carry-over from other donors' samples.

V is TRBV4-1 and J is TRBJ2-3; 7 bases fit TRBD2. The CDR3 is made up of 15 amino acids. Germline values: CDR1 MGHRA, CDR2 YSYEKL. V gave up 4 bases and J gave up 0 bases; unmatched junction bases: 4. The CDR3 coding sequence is TGCGCCAGCAGCCGCCGGGAGGACAGCACAGATACGCAGTATTTT. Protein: CASSRREDSTDTQYF.

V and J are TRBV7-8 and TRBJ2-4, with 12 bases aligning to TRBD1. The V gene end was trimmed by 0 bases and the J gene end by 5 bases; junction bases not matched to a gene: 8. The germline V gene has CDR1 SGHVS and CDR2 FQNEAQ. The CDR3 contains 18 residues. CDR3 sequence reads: CASSLAGQGASPQNIQYF. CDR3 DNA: TGTGCCAGCAGCTTAGCGGGACAGGGGGCTTCCCCCCAAAACATTCAGTACTTC.

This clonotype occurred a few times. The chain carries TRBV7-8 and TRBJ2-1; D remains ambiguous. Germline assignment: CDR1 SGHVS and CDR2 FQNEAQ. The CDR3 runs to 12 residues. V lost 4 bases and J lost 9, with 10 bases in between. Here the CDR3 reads CASSSMYVEQFF. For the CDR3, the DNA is TGTGCCAGCAGCTCCATGTATGTTGAGCAGTTCTTC. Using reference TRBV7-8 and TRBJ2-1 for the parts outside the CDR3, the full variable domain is GAGVSQSPRYKVAKRGQDVALRCDPISGHVSLFWYQQALGQGPEFLTYFQNEAQLDKSGLPSDRFFAERPEGSVSTLKIQRTQQEDSAVYLCASSSMYVEQFFGPGTRLTVL.

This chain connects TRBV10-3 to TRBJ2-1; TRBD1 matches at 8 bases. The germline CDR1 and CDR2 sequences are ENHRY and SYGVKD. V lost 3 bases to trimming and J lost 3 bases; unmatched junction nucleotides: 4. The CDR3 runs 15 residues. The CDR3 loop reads CAISEGTGFYNEQFF. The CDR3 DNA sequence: TGTGCCATCAGTGAAGGGACAGGATTCTACAATGAGCAGTTCTTC.

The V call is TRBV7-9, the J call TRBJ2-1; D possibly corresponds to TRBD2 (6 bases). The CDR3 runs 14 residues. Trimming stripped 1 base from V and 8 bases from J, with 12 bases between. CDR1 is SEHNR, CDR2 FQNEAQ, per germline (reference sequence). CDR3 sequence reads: CASSLGRGRDEQFF. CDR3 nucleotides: TGTGCCAGCAGCTTAGGGCGGGGCCGGGATGAGCAGTTCTTC.

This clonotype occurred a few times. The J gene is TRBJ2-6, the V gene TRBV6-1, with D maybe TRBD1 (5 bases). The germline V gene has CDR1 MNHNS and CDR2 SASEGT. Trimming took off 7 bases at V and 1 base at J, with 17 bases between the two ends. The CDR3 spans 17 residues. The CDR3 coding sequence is TGTGCCAGCAACCAGGGTGCAATTGAGTCTGGGGCCAACGTCCTGACTTTC. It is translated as CASNQGAIESGANVLTF.

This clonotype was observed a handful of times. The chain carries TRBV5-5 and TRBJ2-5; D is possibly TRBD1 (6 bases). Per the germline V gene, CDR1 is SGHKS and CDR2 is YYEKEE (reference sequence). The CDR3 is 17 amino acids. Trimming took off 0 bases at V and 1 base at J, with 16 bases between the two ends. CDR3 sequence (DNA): TGTGCCAGCAGCTTGGAGGGGGTCAGTGACTTCCAAGAGACCCAGTACTTC. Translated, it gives CASSLEGVSDFQETQYF.

In DNA, the CDR3 is TGTGCCAGCAGCTCAGAGGAACGGTCAAATGAAAAACTGTTTTTT. Translated, it gives CASSSEERSNEKLFF. The chain is built from TRBV7-9 and TRBJ1-4; unclear D gene. There are 15 residues in the CDR3. Germline CDR1 and CDR2: SEHNR and FQNEAQ (reference sequence). The ends were cut back, 4 bases at V and 5 bases at J, with 14 bases in the middle.

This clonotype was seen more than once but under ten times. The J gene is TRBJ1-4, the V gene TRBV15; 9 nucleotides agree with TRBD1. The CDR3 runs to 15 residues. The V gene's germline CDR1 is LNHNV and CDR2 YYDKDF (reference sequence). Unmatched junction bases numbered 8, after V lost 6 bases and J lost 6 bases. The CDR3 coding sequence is TGTGCCACCAGACGGAACAGGGGGCGCGATGAAAAACTGTTTTTT. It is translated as CATRRNRGRDEKLFF.

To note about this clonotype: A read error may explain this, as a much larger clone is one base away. CDR3 sequence reads: CATSLRDRVTDTQYF. The CDR3 DNA reads TGTGCCACCAGCCTCCGGGACAGGGTCACAGATACGCAGTATTTT. The genes are TRBV24-1 and TRBJ2-3; TRBD1 matches 9 bases. This CDR3 region has 15 residues. Trimming took 7 bases from V and 2 from J; bases not matched to a gene: 6. The germline V gene has CDR1 KGHDR and CDR2 SFDVKD.

CDR3: CASSTPTSGELEQFF. The CDR3 nucleotides read TGTGCCAGTAGTACCCCGACTAGCGGGGAGTTGGAGCAGTTCTTC. This sequence joins TRBV19 and TRBJ2-1; TRBD2 aligns across 11 bases. The CDR3 is made up of 15 amino acids. J lost 10 bases, V lost 4 bases, and 9 bases had no gene match. Germline V gives CDR1 LNHDA, CDR2 SQIVND (reference sequence). Looking up the rest from reference TRBV19 and TRBJ2-1 gives the full variable domain: DGGITQSPKYLFRKEGQNVTLSCEQNLNHDAMYWYRQDPGQGLRLIYYSQIVNDFQKGDIAEGYSVSREKKESFPLTVTSAQKNPTAFYLCASSTPTSGELEQFFGPGTRLTVL.

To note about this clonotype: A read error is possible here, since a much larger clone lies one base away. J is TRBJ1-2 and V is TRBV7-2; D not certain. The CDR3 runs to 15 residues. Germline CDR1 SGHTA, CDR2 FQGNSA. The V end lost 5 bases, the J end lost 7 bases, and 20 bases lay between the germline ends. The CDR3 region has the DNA TGTGCCAGCAGCCCTCCTTCGACTGGGCTTGGTGGCTACACCTTC. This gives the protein CASSPPSTGLGGYTF.

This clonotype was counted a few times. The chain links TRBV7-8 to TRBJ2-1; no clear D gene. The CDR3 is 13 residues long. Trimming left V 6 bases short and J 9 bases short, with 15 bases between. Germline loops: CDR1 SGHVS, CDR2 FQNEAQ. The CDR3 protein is CASRRTRAPEQFF. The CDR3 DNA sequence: TGTGCCAGCAGAAGGACCCGGGCGCCTGAGCAGTTCTTC.

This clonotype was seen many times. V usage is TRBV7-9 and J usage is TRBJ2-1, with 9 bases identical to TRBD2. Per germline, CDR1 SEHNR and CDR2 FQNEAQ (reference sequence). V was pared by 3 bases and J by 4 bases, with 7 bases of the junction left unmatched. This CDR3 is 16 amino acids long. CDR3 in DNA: TGTGCCAGCAGCTTCAGCGGGGGGCCCTTATACAATGAGCAGTTCTTC. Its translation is CASSFSGGPLYNEQFF.

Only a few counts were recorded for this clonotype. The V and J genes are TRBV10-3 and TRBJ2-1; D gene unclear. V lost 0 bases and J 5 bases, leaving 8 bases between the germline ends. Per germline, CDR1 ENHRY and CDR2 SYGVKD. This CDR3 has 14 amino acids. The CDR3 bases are TGTGCCATCAGTGAGTCGGAAAATAACAATGAGCAGTTCTTC. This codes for CAISESENNNEQFF.

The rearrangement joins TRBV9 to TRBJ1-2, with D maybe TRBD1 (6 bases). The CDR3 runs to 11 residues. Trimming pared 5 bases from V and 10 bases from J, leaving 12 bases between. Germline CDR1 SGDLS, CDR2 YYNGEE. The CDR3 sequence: CASRQGDVYTF. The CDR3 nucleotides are TGTGCCAGCAGACAGGGAGATGTCTACACCTTC.

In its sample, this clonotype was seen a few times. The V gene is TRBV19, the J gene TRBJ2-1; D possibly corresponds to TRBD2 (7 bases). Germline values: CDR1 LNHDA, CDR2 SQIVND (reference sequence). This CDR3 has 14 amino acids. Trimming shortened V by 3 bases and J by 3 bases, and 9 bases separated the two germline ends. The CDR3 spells CASSMRGHYNEQFF. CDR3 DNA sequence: TGTGCCAGTAGTATGCGGGGGCACTACAATGAGCAGTTCTTC.

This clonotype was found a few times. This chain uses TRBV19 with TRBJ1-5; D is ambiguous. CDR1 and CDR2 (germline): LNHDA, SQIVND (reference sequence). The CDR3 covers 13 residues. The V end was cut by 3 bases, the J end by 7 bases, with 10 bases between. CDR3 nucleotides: TGTGCCAGTAGTATTATCCAGAACCAGCCCCAGCATTTT. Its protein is CASSIIQNQPQHF. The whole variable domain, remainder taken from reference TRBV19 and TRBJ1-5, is DGGITQSPKYLFRKEGQNVTLSCEQNLNHDAMYWYRQDPGQGLRLIYYSQIVNDFQKGDIAEGYSVSREKKESFPLTVTSAQKNPTAFYLCASSIIQNQPQHFGDGTRLSIL.

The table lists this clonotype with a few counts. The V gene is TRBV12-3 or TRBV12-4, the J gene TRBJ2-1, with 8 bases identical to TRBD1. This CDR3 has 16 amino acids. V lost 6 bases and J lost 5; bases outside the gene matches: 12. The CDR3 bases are TGTGCCAGCAGACCTACCGGGACAGGAAGGGACAATGAGCAGTTCTTC. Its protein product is CASRPTGTGRDNEQFF.